Below, 11 T cell receptor beta chains from the same sample are listed, as sequenced in a study of blood T cell repertoires in COVID-19. Clones were read by immunoSEQ multiplex PCR, and TCRdb kept only the in-frame ones, dropping some. The sample lists 25,000 or so clones, roughly 88% occurring once. The sample comprised peripheral blood. The receptors come from a woman aged 80 or over with active or convalescent COVID-19.

The chain has TRBV4-2 and TRBJ2-1; TRBD2 matches 8 bases. This CDR3 has 18 amino acids. Per the germline V gene, CDR1 is LGHNA and CDR2 is YNFKEQ. V shed 0 bases, J shed 5 bases, and the junction held 12 bases outside the gene matches. The CDR3 sequence: CASSQEHPSGRENNEQFF. DNA of the CDR3: TGTGCCAGCAGCCAAGAGCATCCGAGCGGGAGAGAAAACAATGAGCAGTTCTTC.

The rearrangement uses TRBV23-1 and TRBJ2-1; 8 bases are a match to TRBD1. TRBV23-1 is an ORF, and what it does is uncertain. The CDR3 runs to 20 residues. The V and J ends lost 3 bases and 0 bases, in that order; junction bases with no gene match: 16. The CDR3 loop is CASSHPNPETGVPSYNEQFF. The DNA of the CDR3 is TGCGCCAGCAGTCACCCTAACCCCGAGACAGGGGTACCCTCCTACAATGAGCAGTTCTTC.

This clone has a handful of counts. The V call is TRBV7-9, the J call TRBJ2-7; D remains ambiguous. The germline V gene has CDR1 SEHNR and CDR2 FQNEAQ (reference sequence). V was clipped by 5 bases and J by 0 bases, with 23 bases between them. The CDR3 loop spans 18 amino acids. CDR3 loop: CASSPRRLQLVSSYEQYF. In nucleotides, the CDR3 is TGTGCCAGCAGCCCGCGGCGTCTTCAGCTCGTCAGCTCCTACGAGCAGTACTTC.

J is TRBJ1-2 and V is TRBV15; the D is unclear. The CDR3 length is 13 residues. Looked up from germline, CDR1 is LNHNV and CDR2 is YYDKDF (reference sequence). Trimming stripped 4 bases from V and 1 base from J, with 7 bases between. CDR3 in DNA: TGTGCCACCAGCACAAGCCTTAACTATGGCTACACCTTC. As protein: CATSTSLNYGYTF.

This chain links TRBV20-1 with TRBJ2-7; D may be TRBD1 (6 bases). The germline gives CDR1 DFQATT, CDR2 SNEGSKA (reference sequence). CDR3 length: 11 amino acids. V lost 8 bases to trimming and J lost 2 bases, with 10 bases between them. The DNA of the CDR3 is TGCAGTACAGGGTCCCCCTACGAGCAGTACTTC. It codes for CSTGSPYEQYF.

V is TRBV15 and J is TRBJ2-3, with 8 bases aligning to TRBD2. V shed 6 bases, J shed 4 bases, and the junction held 6 bases outside the gene matches. The CDR3 contains 14 residues. The germline V gene encodes CDR1 LNHNV and CDR2 YYDKDF (reference sequence). The CDR3 coding sequence is TGTGCCACCAGAGCGGGGGAGATCCCAGATACGCAGTATTTT. Encoded protein: CATRAGEIPDTQYF.

This chain joins TRBV3-1 (or the pseudogene TRBV3-2) and TRBJ1-1, with D maybe TRBD1 (6 bases). From germline, CDR1 is LGHDT and CDR2 YNNKEL (reference sequence). The CDR3 consists of 16 residues. V gave up 0 bases and J gave up 0 bases, with 11 bases separating them. The CDR3 protein is CASSQDRTVMNTEAFF. The DNA for the CDR3 is TGTGCCAGCAGCCAAGATCGGACAGTCATGAACACTGAAGCTTTCTTT.

DNA of the CDR3: TGTGCCTGGAGCCCCCAGGGGATGACTGAAGCTTTCTTT. Amino acid sequence: CAWSPQGMTEAFF. V usage is TRBV30 and J usage is TRBJ1-1; D possibly corresponds to TRBD1 (6 bases). CDR1 and CDR2 (germline): GTSNPN, SVGIG (reference sequence). Trimming stripped 3 bases from V and 5 bases from J, with 13 bases between. The CDR3 length is 13 residues.

This clone was seen more than once but under ten times. J is TRBJ2-7 and V is TRBV11-2; 10 bases agree with TRBD2. This CDR3 comprises 16 residues. CDR1 and CDR2 (germline): SGHAT, FQNNGV. J was trimmed by 7 bases and V by 2 bases; bases with no gene match: 11. The CDR3 bases are TGTGCCAGCAGCTTAAGCTCAGCGGGAGGGCCGAGAGAGCAGTACTTC. This encodes CASSLSSAGGPREQYF.

The chain couples TRBV7-9 to TRBJ1-2; 7 nucleotides align to TRBD1. Germline V gene lookup returns CDR1 SEHNR and CDR2 FQNEAQ (reference sequence). There are 16 residues in the CDR3. V shed 4 bases, J shed 2 bases, and the junction held 10 bases outside the gene matches. The chain's CDR3 is CASSSDRFYQNYGYTF. The DNA for the CDR3 is TGTGCCAGCAGCTCGGACAGGTTTTATCAGAACTATGGCTACACCTTC.

The chain joins TRBV11-1 to TRBJ1-2; D might be TRBD1 (6 bases). The CDR3 is 14 amino acids. V dropped 5 bases and J dropped 3 bases, with 13 bases sitting between them. The germline CDR1 and CDR2 sequences are SGHAT and FQDESV (reference sequence). Here the CDR3 reads CASSHTGKHYGYTF. The CDR3 DNA reads TGTGCCAGCAGCCACACAGGGAAACACTATGGCTACACCTTC.